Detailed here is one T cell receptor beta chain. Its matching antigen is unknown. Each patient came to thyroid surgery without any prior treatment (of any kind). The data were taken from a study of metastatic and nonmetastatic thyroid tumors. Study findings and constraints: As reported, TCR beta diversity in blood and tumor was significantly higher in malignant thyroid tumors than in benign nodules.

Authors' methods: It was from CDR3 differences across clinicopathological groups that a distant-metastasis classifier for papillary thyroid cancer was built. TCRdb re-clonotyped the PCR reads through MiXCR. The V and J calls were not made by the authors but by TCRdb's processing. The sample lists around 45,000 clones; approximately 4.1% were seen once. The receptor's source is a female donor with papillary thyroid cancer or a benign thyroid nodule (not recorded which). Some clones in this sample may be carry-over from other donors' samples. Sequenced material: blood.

The CDR3 protein is CASSTGRETQYF. For the CDR3, the DNA is TGTGCCAGCAGTACAGGGCGAGAGACCCAGTACTTC. This chain links TRBV6-1 with TRBJ2-5; possible D gene TRBD1, 6 bases. The germline CDR1 and CDR2 sequences are MNHNS and SASEGT. Trimming took off 5 bases at V and 4 bases at J, with 8 bases between the two ends. This CDR3 contains 12 residues.